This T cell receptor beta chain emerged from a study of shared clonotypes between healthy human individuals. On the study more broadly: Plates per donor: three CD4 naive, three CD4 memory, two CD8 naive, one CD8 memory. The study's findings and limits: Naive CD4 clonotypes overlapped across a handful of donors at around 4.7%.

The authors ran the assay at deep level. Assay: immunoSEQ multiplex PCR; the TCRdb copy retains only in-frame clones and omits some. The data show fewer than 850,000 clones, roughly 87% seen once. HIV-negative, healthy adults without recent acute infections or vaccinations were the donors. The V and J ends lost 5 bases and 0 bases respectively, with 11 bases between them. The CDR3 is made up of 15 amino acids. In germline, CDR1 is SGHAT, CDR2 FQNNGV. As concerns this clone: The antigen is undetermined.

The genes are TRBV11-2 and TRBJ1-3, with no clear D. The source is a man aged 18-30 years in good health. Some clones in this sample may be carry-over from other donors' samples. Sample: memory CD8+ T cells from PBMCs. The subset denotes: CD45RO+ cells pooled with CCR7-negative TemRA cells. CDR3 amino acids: CASSPQWASGNTIYF. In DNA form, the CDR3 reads TGTGCCAGCAGCCCTCAGTGGGCCTCTGGAAACACCATATATTTT.